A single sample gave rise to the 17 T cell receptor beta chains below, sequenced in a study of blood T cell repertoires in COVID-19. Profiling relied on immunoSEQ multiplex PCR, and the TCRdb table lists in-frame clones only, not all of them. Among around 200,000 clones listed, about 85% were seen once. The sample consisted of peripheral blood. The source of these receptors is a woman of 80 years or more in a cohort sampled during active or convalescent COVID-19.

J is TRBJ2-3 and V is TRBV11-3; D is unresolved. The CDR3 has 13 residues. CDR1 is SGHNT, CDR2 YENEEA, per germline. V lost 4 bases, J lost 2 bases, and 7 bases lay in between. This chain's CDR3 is CASSSRITDTQYF. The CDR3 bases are TGTGCCAGCAGCTCCAGGATCACAGATACGCAGTATTTT.

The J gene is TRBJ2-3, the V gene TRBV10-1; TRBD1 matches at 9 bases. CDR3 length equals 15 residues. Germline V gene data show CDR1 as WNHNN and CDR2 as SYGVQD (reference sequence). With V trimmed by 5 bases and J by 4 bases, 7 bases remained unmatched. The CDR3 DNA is TGCGCCAGCAGTACGAACAGGGGGCCGTCAGATACGCAGTATTTT. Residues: CASSTNRGPSDTQYF.

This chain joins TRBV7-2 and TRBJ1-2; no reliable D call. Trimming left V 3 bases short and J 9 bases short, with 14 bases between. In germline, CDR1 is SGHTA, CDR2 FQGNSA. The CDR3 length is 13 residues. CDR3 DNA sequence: TGTGCCAGCAGCTTCGAGGGAGGAATACGCTACACCTTC. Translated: CASSFEGGIRYTF.

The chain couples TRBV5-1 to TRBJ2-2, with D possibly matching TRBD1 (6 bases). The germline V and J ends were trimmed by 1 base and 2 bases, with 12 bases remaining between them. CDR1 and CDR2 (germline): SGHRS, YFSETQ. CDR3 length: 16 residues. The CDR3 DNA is TGCGCCAGCAGCTTGACAGGGTGGGATAACACCGGGGAGCTGTTTTTT. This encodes CASSLTGWDNTGELFF. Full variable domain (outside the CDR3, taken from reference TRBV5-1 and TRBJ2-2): KAGVTQTPRYLIKTRGQQVTLSCSPISGHRSVSWYQQTPGQGLQFLFEYFSETQRNKGNFPGRFSGRQFSNSRSEMNVSTLELGDSALYLCASSLTGWDNTGELFFGEGSRLTVL.

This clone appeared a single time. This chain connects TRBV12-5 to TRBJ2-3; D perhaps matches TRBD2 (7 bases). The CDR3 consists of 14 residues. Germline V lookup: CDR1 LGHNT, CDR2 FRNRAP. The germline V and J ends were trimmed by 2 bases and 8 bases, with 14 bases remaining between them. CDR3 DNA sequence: TGTGCTAGTGGTTTGTCCGGGGGCGGGGGTACGCAGTATTTT. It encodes CASGLSGGGGTQYF.

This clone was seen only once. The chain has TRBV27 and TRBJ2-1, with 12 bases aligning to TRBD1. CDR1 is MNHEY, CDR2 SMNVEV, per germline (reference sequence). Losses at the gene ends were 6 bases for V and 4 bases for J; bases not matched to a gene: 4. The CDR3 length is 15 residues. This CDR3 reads CASRKGQGAYNEQFF. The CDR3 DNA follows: TGTGCCAGCAGGAAGGGACAGGGGGCGTACAATGAGCAGTTCTTC.

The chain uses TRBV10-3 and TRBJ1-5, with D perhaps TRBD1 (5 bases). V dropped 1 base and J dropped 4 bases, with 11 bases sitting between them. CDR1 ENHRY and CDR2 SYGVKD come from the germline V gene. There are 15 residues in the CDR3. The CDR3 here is CAISEWQGGNQPQHF. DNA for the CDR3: TGTGCCATCAGTGAGTGGCAGGGAGGGAATCAGCCCCAGCATTTT.

As DNA, the CDR3 is TGTGCCAGCAGCAGCACTAGCGGGGGGGCCGGAGAGACCCAGTACTTC. Its protein product is CASSSTSGGAGETQYF. V usage is TRBV5-5 and J usage is TRBJ2-5; TRBD2 aligns across 13 bases. The germline gives CDR1 SGHKS, CDR2 YYEKEE (reference sequence). The CDR3 spans 16 residues. With 4 bases clipped from V and 4 bases from J, the junction kept 7 bases outside the gene matches.

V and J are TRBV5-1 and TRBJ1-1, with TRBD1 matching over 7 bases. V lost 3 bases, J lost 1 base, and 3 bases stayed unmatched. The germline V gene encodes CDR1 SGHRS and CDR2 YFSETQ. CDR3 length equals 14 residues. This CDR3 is CASSSYRGNTEAFF. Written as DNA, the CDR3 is TGCGCCAGCAGCTCTTACAGGGGGAACACTGAAGCTTTCTTT.

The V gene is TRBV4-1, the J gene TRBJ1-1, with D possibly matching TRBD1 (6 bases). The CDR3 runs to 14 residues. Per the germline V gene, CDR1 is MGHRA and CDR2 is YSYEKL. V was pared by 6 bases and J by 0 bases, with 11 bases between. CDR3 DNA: TGCGCCAGCAGACCTAACAGGGTGAACACTGAAGCTTTCTTT. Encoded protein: CASRPNRVNTEAFF.

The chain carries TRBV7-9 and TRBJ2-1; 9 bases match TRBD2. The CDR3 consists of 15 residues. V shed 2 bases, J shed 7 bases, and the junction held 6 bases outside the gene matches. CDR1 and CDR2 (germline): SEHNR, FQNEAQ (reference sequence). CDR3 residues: CASSLLGTSMNEQFF. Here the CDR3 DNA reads TGTGCCAGCAGCTTACTGGGGACTAGCATGAATGAGCAGTTCTTC.

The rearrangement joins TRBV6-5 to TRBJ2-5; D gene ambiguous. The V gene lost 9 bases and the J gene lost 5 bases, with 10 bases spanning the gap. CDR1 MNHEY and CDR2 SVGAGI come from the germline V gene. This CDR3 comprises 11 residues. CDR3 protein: CASCASETQYF. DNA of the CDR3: TGTGCCAGTTGCGCTAGTGAGACCCAGTACTTC.

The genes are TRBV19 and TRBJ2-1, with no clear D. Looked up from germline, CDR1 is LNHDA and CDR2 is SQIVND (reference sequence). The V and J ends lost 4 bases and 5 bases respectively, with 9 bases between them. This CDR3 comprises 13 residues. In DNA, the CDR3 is TGTGCCAGTAGTAGGAACCGGGACAATGAGCAGTTCTTC. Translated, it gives CASSRNRDNEQFF.

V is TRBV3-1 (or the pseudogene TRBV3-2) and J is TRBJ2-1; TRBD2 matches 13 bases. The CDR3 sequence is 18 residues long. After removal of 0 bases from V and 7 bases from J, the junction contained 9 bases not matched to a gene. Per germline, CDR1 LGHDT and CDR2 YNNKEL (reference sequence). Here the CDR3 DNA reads TGTGCCAGCAGCCAAGACGCGCCGCTGACTAGCGGGAGGAATGAGCAGTTCTTC. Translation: CASSQDAPLTSGRNEQFF.

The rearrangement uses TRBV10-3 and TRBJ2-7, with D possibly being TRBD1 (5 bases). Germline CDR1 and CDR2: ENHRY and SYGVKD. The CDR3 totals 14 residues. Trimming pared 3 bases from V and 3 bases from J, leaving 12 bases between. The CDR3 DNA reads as TGTGCCATCAGTGATAACCAGGGCAACTACGAGCAGTACGTC. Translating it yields CAISDNQGNYEQYV.

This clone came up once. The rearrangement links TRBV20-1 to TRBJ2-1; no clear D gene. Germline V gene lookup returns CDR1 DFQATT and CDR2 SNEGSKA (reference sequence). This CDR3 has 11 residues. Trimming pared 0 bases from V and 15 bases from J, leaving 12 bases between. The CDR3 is CSARDPPHGFF. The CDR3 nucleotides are TGCAGTGCTAGAGACCCTCCTCACGGGTTCTTC.

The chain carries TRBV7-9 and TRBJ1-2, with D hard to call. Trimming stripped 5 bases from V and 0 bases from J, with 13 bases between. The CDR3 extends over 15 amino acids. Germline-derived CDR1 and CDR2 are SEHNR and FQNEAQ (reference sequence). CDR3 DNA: TGTGCCAGCAGCCGGGAGGGTCTAGCTAACTATGGCTACACCTTC. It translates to CASSREGLANYGYTF.